The source of this TCR beta chain is a study of B cell selection in AIRE deficiency. Overall study results and limits: About 30.6% of healthy-donor shared Treg TCRbeta sequences appeared in patient Tconv cells. Only about 9.3% of 3,500 to 4,500 shared Treg sequences were patient-specific; roughly 30% healthy-specific. Shared Treg sequences had shorter CDR3s, biased toward rearrangements with few non-templated insertions.

The CDR3 has 16 residues. V was clipped by 5 bases and J by 3 bases, with 16 bases between them. CDR1 and CDR2 from the germline V gene are SGHTA and FQGTGA. On this clone itself: Antigen specificity is unknown.

Measured with immunoSEQ multiplex PCR; TCRdb has only the in-frame clones, and not every one. The table lists 20,000 to 30,000 clones, 90% to 98% of them singletons. Sorting defined conventional CD4 T cells as CD4+CD127+. Sequenced material: CD4+CD127+ conventional T cells sorted from PBMCs. The TCR originated in a human donor in good health. The chain employs TRBV7-3 and TRBJ2-2; D is undetermined. The CDR3 sequence: CASSPSPSWDTGELFF. The CDR3 nucleotides are TGTGCCAGCAGCCCCTCACCTAGTTGGGACACCGGGGAGCTGTTTTTT.